This T cell receptor (beta chain) was observed in a study of blood T cell repertoires in COVID-19. This CDR3 is 12 amino acids long. V dropped 3 bases and J dropped 8 bases, with 7 bases sitting between them. Per germline, CDR1 KGHDR and CDR2 SFDVKD. Sequencing was performed with immunoSEQ multiplex PCR; in TCRdb, only in-frame clones are kept and a portion is missing. The sample consists of approximately 270,000 clones, around 88% of them appearing once. While infection was still active, Seattle patients were enrolled and then followed longitudinally. What was sequenced was peripheral blood. The receptor's source is a woman under 40 with COVID-19, enrolled during active disease. V is TRBV24-1 and J is TRBJ2-1; D remains unclear. Here the CDR3 reads CATSDRVYEQFF. The CDR3 nucleotides read TGTGCCACCAGTGATCGGGTGTATGAGCAGTTCTTC.